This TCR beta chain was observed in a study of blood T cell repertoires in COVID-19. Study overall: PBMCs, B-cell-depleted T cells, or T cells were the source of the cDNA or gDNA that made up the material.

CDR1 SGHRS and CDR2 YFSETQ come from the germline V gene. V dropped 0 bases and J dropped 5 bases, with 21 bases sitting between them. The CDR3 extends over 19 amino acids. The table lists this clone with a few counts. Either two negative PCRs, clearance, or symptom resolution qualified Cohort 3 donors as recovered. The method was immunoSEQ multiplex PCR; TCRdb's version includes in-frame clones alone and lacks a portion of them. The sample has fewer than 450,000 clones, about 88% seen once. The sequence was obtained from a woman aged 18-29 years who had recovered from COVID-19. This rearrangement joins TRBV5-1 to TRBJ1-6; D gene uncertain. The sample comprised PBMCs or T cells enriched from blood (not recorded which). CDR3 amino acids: CASSLAMSRSQMNNSPLHF. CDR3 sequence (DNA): TGCGCCAGCAGCTTGGCAATGAGCAGGTCGCAAATGAATAATTCACCCCTCCACTTT.